A selection of T cell receptor beta chains follows, all from one sample in a study of blood T cells in healthy people across ages. TCRdb re-called the 5' RACE reads with MiXCR, one entry per CDR3 protein. The repertoire holds hundreds of thousands of distinct CDR3 sequences, with around a quarter as singletons. The same data also went into a second study, on T cells of mothers and their children.

The sample taken for sequencing was blood. Receptors originate from a boy younger than 10 in good health. The CDR3 runs from the conserved cysteine through the conserved F or W. The D gene is left open where the match is weak. Clone sizes are given selectively: once, few, many, or a class where the clone is expanded.

>NA|few|TRBV3-1|TRBJ2-5
TGTGCCAGCAGCCCGGGGCCCAGCCGACAGACCCAGTACTTC
CASSPGPSRQTQYF
>NA|NA|TRBV5-1|TRBJ2-7
TGCGCCAGCAGCTTGGCCTCGGGGGCTTTGGGGCATGAGCAGTACTTC
CASSLASGALGHEQYF
>NA|NA|TRBV6-5|TRBJ2-7
TGTGCCAGCAGTTATAACGGTCCCCGGATGGGCGAGCAGTACTTC
CASSYNGPRMGEQYF
>NA|NA|TRBV30|TRBJ1-2
TGTGCCTGGAGTGGGGGCGCTCCTGGCTACACCTTC
CAWSGGAPGYTF
>NA|NA|TRBV7-9|TRBJ1-6
TGTGCCAGCAGCTTAGACGGAGATCCCCTCCACTTT
CASSLDGDPLHF
>NA|NA|TRBV4-1|TRBJ2-5
TGCGCCAGCAGCTTTGACACCCTCCGAGAGACCCAGTACTTC
CASSFDTLRETQYF
>NA|NA|TRBV12-3/TRBV12-4|TRBJ2-5
TGTGCCAGCAGCCCTTTGGGGTATGAGACCCAGTACTTC
CASSPLGYETQYF
>NA|once|TRBV2|TRBJ2-7
TGTGCCAGCAGTCCTCCCCCTCGTTACGAGCAGTACTTC
CASSPPPRYEQYF
>TRBD2|few|TRBV5-1|TRBJ2-1
TGCGCCAGCAGCTGGAATCTAGCGGGGCCTTACAATGAGCAGTTCTTC
CASSWNLAGPYNEQFF
>NA|NA|TRBV5-1|TRBJ2-2
TGCGCCAGCAGCTCCCTCCTCCAGGGAGTGAACACCGGGGAGCTGTTTTTT
CASSSLLQGVNTGELFF
>TRBD1|NA|TRBV24-1|TRBJ2-5
TGTGCCACCAGTGGGGGACAGGGGCACGGAGAGACCCAGTACTTC
CATSGGQGHGETQYF
>TRBD2|few|TRBV18|TRBJ2-7
TGTGCCAGCTCACGTAGCGGGAGGGACCACGAACAGTACTTC
CASSRSGRDHEQYF
>NA|NA|TRBV12-3/TRBV12-4|TRBJ2-4
TGTGCCAGCACTCCCACCGGTGCCAAAAACATTCAGTACTTC
CASTPTGAKNIQYF
>TRBD1|few|TRBV5-1|TRBJ2-1
TGCGCCAGCAGCTTGGTAGCCGGACAGGATTACAATGAGCAGTTCTTC
CASSLVAGQDYNEQFF
>TRBD2|few|TRBV9|TRBJ2-5
TGTGCCACACATTCGGGGGGGGGTGACCAGTACTTC
CATHSGGGDQYF
>TRBD2|NA|TRBV9|TRBJ2-3
TGTGCCAGCAGCGTATCCATGAACCTAGCGGGAGGCCACGCAGATACGCAGTATTTT
CASSVSMNLAGGHADTQYF
>TRBD2|few|TRBV3-1|TRBJ2-7
TGTGCCAGCAGCCTCGGGACTAGCGGGCGCGAGCAGTACTTC
CASSLGTSGREQYF
>NA|NA|TRBV12-3/TRBV12-4|TRBJ1-2
TGTGCCAGCAGCGTGGACAAAACTAACTATGGCTACACCTTC
CASSVDKTNYGYTF
>NA|many|TRBV7-8|TRBJ2-2
TGTGCCAGCAGCCCCGCGAGGACCGGGGAGCTGTTTTTT
CASSPARTGELFF
>TRBD1|few|TRBV29-1|TRBJ1-1
TGCAGCGTTGAAGGCGGGACAGGAATCATGAACACTGAAGCTTTCTTT
CSVEGGTGIMNTEAFF
>NA|once|TRBV12-3/TRBV12-4|TRBJ2-1
TGTGCCAGCAGCCCCTGGATTTACAATGAGCAGTTCTTC
CASSPWIYNEQFF
>NA|NA|TRBV6-1|TRBJ2-1
TGTGCCAGCAGTGACTGGCCCCTCTCCTACAATGAGCAGTTCTTC
CASSDWPLSYNEQFF
>NA|NA|TRBV7-2|TRBJ1-1
TGTGCCAGCAGCTTAGAGGGGGGAAAGAATACTGAAGCTTTCTTT
CASSLEGGKNTEAFF
>TRBD2|NA|TRBV3-1|TRBJ2-7
TGTGCCAGCAGCCAAGAAACTAGCGGCTACGGGCAGTACTTC
CASSQETSGYGQYF
>NA|few|TRBV7-2|TRBJ2-3
TGTGCCAGCAGCTCAAGTGGACTTAGCACAGATACGCAGTATTTT
CASSSSGLSTDTQYF
>TRBD1|NA|TRBV20-1|TRBJ2-7
TGCAGTGCCCCGCACAGGGGCTCCATCTCCTACGAGCAGTACTTC
CSAPHRGSISYEQYF